This TCR beta chain originates from a study of T cells in Graves' hyperthyroidism and ophthalmopathy. Study-wide points: Most thyroid clonotypes expanded above 0.001 appeared in blood too.

Uncontrolled infections, other autoimmune diseases, pregnancy or lactation led to exclusion of patients. Around 10 ml fresh peripheral blood yielded the PBMCs. On this clonotype itself: Its antigen is unknown.

Using RNA transcripts as the source, TCR beta CDR3 regions were amplified. HTBI primers were employed in a first-round RT-PCR of the TCR CDR3. TCRdb re-derived calls from the multiplex PCR reads in MiXCR, one entry per CDR3 protein. The data show hundreds of thousands of distinct CDR3 sequences, with 15% to 19% seen just once and over 7.5% held by the top ten. V was clipped by 2 bases and J by 5 bases, with 19 bases between them. This CDR3 contains 16 residues. CDR1 MNHEY and CDR2 SMNVEV come from the germline V gene (reference sequence). The TCR sequence derives from a woman between 18 and 30 years old with Graves' hyperthyroidism. Source material: blood. This rearrangement joins TRBV27 to TRBJ2-7; the D gene is possibly TRBD1 (5 bases). The CDR3 is CASSLNRRQGPHEQYF. CDR3 nucleotides: TGTGCCAGCAGTTTAAATCGACGGCAGGGTCCCCACGAGCAGTACTTC.